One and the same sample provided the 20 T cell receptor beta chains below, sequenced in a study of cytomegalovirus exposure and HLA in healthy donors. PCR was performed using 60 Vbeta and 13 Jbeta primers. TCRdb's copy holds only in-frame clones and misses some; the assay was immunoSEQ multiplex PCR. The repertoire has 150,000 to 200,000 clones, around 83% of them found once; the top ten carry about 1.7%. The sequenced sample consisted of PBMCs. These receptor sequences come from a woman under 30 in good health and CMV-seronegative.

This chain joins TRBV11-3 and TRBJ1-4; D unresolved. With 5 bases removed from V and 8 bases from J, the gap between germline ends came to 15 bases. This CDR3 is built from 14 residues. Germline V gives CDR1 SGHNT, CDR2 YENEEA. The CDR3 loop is CASSARDEREKLFF. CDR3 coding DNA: TGTGCCAGCAGCGCGAGGGATGAAAGGGAAAAACTGTTTTTT.

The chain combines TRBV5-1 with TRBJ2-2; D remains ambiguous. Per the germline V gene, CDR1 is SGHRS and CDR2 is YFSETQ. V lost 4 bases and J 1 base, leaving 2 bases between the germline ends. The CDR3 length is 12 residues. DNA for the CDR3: TGCGCCAGCAGCCTGAACACCGGGGAGCTGTTTTTT. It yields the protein CASSLNTGELFF.

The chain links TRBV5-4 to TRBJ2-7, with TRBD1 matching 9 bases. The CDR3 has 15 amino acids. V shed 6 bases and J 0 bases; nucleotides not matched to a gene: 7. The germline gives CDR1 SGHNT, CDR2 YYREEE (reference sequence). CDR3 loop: CASNPAQGASYEQYV. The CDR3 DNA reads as TGTGCCAGCAATCCGGCACAGGGGGCCTCCTACGAGCAGTACGTC.

CDR3 nucleotides: TGTGCCAGCAGCTTACAGGTGGGGAACACTGAAGCTTTCTTT. It yields the protein CASSLQVGNTEAFF. This rearrangement joins TRBV7-9 to TRBJ1-1; D is undetermined. The CDR3 extends over 14 amino acids. V was pared by 2 bases and J by 1 base, with 8 bases between. Germline-derived CDR1 and CDR2 are SEHNR and FQNEAQ (reference sequence).

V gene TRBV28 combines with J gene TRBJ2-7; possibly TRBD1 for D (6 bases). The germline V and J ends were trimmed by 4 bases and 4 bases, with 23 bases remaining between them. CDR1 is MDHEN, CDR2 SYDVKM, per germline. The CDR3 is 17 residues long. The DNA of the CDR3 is TGTGCCAGCAGTTGGCGGTCCCTTGTTGAGGGGGAATACGAGCAGTACTTC. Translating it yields CASSWRSLVEGEYEQYF. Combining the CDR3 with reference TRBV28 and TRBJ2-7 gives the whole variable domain DVKVTQSSRYLVKRTGEKVFLECVQDMDHENMFWYRQDPGLGLRLIYFSYDVKMKEKGDIPEGYSVSREKKERFSLILESASTNQTSMYLCASSWRSLVEGEYEQYFGPGTRLTVT.

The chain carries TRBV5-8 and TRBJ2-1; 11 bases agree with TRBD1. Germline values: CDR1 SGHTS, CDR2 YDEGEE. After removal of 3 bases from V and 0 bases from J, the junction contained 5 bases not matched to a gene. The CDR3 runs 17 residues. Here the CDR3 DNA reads TGTGCCAGCAGCTCCGGACAGGGGGCGGTCTCCTACAATGAGCAGTTCTTC. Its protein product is CASSSGQGAVSYNEQFF.

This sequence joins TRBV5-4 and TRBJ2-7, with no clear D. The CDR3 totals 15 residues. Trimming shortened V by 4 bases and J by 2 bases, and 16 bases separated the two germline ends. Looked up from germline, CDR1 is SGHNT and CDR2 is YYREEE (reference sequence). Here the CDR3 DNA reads TGTGCCAGCAGCGGTACCGGGTCTTCTCCCTACGAGCAGTACTTC. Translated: CASSGTGSSPYEQYF.

The DNA of the CDR3 is TGTGCCACCAGCAGAGGTAGGGCGGGAGAAGAGACCCAGTACTTC. Protein product: CATSRGRAGEETQYF. This sequence joins TRBV15 and TRBJ2-5, with 7 nucleotides matching TRBD2. V gave up 1 base and J gave up 3 bases; unmatched junction bases: 5. This CDR3 region has 15 residues. Germline V gene data show CDR1 as LNHNV and CDR2 as YYDKDF (reference sequence).

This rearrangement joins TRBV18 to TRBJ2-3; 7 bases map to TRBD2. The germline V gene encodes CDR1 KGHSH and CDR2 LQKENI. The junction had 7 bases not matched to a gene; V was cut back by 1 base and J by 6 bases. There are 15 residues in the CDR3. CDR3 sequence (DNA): TGTGCCAGCTCACCACGCGCGGGAGAGGGGGATACGCAGTATTTT. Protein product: CASSPRAGEGDTQYF. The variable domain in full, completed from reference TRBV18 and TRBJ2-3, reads NAGVMQNPRHLVRRRGQEARLRCSPMKGHSHVYWYRQLPEEGLKFMVYLQKENIIDESGMPKERFSAEFPKEGPSILRIQQVVRGDSAAYFCASSPRAGEGDTQYFGPGTRLTVL.

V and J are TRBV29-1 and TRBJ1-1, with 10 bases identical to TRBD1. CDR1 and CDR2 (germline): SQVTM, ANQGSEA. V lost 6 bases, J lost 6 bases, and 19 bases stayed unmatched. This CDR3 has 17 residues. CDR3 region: CSVAAGQGVRVRPEAFF. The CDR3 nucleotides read TGCAGCGTCGCCGCCGGACAGGGGGTAAGGGTGCGACCTGAAGCTTTCTTT.

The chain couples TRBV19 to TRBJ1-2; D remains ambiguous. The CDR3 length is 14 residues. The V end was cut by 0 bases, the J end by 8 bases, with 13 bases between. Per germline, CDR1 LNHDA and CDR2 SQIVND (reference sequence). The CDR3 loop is CASSIDSGEDGYTF. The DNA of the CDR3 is TGTGCCAGTAGTATAGATAGCGGGGAAGACGGCTACACCTTC.

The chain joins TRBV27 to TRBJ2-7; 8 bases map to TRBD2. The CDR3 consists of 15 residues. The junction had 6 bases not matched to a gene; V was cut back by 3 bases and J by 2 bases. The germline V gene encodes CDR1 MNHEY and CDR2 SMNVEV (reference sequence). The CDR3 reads CASSFSGNPPYEQYF. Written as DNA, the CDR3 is TGTGCCAGCAGTTTTAGCGGGAACCCGCCCTACGAGCAGTACTTC.

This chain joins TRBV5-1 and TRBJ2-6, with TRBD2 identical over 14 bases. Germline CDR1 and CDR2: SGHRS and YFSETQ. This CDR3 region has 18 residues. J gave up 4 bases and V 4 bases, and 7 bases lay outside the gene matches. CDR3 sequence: CASSQGLAGVSGANVLTF. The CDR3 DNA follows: TGCGCCAGCAGCCAGGGACTAGCGGGAGTATCAGGGGCCAACGTCCTGACTTTC.

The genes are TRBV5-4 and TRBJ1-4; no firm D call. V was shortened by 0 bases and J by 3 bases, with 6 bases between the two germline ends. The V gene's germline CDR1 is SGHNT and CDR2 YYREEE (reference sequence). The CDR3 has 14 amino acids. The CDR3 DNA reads TGTGCCAGCAGCTTGGAGGGAGCTAATGAAAAACTGTTTTTT. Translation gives CASSLEGANEKLFF.

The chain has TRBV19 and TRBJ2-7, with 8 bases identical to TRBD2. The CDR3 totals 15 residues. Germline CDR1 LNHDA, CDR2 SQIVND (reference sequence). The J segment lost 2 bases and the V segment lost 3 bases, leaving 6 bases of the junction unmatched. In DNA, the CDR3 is TGTGCCAGTAGTATTAGTCACGGGAGGGCCTACGAGCAGTACGTC. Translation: CASSISHGRAYEQYV.

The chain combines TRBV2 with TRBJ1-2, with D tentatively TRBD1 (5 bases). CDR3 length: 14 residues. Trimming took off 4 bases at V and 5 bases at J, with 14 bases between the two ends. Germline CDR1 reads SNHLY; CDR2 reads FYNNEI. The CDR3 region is CASSAGGAEYGYTF. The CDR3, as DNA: TGTGCCAGCAGTGCCGGAGGGGCTGAGTATGGCTACACCTTC.

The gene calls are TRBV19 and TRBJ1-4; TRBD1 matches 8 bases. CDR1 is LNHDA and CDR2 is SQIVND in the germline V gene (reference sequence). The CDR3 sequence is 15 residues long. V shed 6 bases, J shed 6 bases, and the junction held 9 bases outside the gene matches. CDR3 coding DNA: TGTGCCAGTAGATCCCCCTCGGACAGGGATGAAAAACTGTTTTTT. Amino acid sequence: CASRSPSDRDEKLFF.

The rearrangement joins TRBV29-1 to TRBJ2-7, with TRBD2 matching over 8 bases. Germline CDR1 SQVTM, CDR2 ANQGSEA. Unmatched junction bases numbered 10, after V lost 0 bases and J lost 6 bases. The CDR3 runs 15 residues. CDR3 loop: CSVEDGTSFGFEQYF. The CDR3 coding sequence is TGCAGCGTTGAAGACGGGACTAGTTTCGGGTTCGAGCAGTACTTC.

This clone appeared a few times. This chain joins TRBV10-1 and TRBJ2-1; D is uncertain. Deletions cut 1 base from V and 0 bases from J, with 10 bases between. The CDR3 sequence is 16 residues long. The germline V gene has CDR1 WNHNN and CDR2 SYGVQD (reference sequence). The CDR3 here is CASSEYGFNSYNEQFF. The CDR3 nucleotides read TGCGCCAGCAGTGAGTACGGGTTCAACTCCTACAATGAGCAGTTCTTC.

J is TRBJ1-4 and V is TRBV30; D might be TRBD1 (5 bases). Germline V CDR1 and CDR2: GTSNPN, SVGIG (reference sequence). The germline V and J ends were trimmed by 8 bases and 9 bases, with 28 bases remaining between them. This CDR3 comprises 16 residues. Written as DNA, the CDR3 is TGTGCCCTGGGGCTATTATCTTTAAGGACGACGAAAAAACTGTTTTTT. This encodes CALGLLSLRTTKKLFF. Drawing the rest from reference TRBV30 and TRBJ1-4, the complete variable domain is SQTIHQWPATLVQPVGSPLSLECTVEGTSNPNLYWYRQAAGRGLQLLFYSVGIGQISSEVPQNLSASRPQDRQFILSSKKLLLSDSGFYLCALGLLSLRTTKKLFFGSGTQLSVL.